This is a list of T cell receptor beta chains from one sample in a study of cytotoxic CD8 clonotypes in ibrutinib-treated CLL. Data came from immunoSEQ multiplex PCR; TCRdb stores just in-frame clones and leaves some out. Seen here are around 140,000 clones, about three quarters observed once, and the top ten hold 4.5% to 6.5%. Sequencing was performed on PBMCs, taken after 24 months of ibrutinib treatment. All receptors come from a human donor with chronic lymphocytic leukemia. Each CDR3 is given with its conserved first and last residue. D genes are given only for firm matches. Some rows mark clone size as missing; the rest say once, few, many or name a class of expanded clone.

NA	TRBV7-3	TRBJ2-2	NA	CASSWGVDAGELFF	TGTGCCAGCAGCTGGGGGGTAGACGCCGGGGAGCTGTTTTTT
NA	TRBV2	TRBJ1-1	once	CASRWQNTEAFF	TGTGCCAGCAGGTGGCAGAACACTGAAGCTTTCTTT
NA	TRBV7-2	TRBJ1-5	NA	CASSPTHGQPQHF	TGTGCCAGCAGCCCCACCCATGGGCAGCCCCAGCATTTT
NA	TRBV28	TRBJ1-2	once	CASTFGPNYGYTF	TGTGCCAGCACCTTCGGGCCTAACTATGGCTACACCTTC
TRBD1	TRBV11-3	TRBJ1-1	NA	CASSLARDREAFF	TGTGCCAGCAGCTTAGCCCGGGACAGAGAAGCTTTCTTT
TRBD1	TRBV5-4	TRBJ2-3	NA	CASRRDSASTDTQYF	TGTGCCAGCAGACGGGACAGTGCTAGCACAGATACGCAGTATTTT
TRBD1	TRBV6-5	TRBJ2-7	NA	CASSRARTGTYEQYF	TGTGCCAGCAGTAGGGCGCGGACAGGGACCTACGAGCAGTACTTC
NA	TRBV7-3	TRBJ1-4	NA	CASSPGLGQGEKLFF	TGTGCCAGCAGCCCCGGGTTGGGGCAGGGTGAAAAACTGTTTTTT
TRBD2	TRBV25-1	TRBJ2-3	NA	CASSVRAGGVDTQYF	TGTGCCAGCAGTGTAAGGGCGGGGGGGGTAGATACGCAGTATTTT
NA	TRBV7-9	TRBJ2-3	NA	CASSPAPDTQYF	TGTGCCAGCAGCCCCGCCCCGGATACGCAGTATTTT
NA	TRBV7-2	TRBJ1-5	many	CASSPTGIGPQHF	TGTGCCAGCAGCCCGACGGGCATCGGGCCCCAGCATTTT
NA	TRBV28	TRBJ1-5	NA	CASSPRGNQPQHF	TGTGCCAGCAGCCCCCGAGGAAATCAGCCCCAGCATTTT
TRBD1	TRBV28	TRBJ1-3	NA	CASGSGTAGNTIYF	TGTGCCAGCGGCTCTGGGACAGCCGGAAACACCATATATTTT
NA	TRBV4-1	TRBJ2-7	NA	CASSQEVSGPEEQYF	TGCGCCAGCAGCCAAGAGGTTAGCGGCCCCGAAGAGCAGTACTTC
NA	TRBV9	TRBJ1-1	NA	CASSVVPDGPAFF	TGTGCCAGCAGCGTAGTGCCAGACGGGCCAGCTTTCTTT
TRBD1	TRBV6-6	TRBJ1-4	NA	CASSHRQGVFF	TGTGCCAGCAGTCACCGACAGGGTGTGTTTTTT
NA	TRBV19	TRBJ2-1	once	CASSIGGSPYNEQFF	TGTGCCAGTAGTATTGGGGGGTCCCCCTACAATGAGCAGTTCTTC
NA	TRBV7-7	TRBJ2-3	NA	CASSGPGALTLYF	TGTGCCAGCAGCGGGCCCGGGGCCCTGACGCTGTATTTT
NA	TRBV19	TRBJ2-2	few	CASSSGSIDTGELFF	TGTGCCAGCTCCAGCGGGTCCATAGACACCGGGGAGCTGTTTTTT
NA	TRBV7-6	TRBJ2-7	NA	CASSLGGVGEQYF	TGTGCCAGCAGCTTAGGTGGGGTTGGGGAGCAGTACTTC
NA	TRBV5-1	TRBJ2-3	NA	CASSLNGAPDTQYF	TGCGCCAGCAGCTTGAACGGGGCGCCAGATACGCAGTATTTT
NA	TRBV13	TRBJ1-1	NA	CASSLGRGRWTEAFF	TGTGCCAGCAGCTTAGGCCGTGGCCGGTGGACTGAAGCTTTCTTT
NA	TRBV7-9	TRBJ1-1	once	CASMIGTGIMNTEAFF	TGTGCCAGCATGATAGGAACGGGGATTATGAACACTGAAGCTTTCTTT
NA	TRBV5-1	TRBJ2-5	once	CASSHGQPRETQYF	TGCGCCAGCAGCCACGGACAGCCTCGAGAGACCCAGTACTTC